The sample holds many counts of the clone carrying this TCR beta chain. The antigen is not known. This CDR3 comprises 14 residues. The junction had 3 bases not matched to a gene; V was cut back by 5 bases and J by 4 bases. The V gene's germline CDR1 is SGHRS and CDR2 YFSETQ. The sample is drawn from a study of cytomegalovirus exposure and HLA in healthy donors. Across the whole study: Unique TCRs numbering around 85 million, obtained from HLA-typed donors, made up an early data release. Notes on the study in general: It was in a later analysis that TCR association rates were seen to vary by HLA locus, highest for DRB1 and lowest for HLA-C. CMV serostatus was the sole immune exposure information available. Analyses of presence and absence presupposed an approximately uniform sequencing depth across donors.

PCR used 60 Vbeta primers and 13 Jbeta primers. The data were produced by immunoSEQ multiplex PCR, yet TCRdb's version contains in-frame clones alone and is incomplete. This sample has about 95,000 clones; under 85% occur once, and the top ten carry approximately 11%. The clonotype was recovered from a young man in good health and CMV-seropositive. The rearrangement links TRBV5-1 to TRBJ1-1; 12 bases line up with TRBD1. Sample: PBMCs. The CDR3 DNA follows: TGCGCCAGCAGAGGGACAGGGGGCCTCACTGAAGCTTTCTTT. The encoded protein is CASRGTGGLTEAFF.